This TCR beta chain was sequenced for a study of Graves' ophthalmopathy and Graves' hyperthyroidism. Certain patients, namely those with other autoimmune diseases, uncontrolled infections, pregnancy or lactation, were excluded. The authors amplified TCR beta CDR3 regions from RNA transcripts. RT-PCR in the first round used HTBI primers; a second-round multiplex PCR followed. Using its own MiXCR run on the multiplex PCR reads, TCRdb lists one record per CDR3 protein. The repertoire includes almost 750,000 distinct CDR3 sequences, roughly 40% of them detected once, and 44% sits in the top ten. Germline V gene sequence: CDR1 MGHDK, CDR2 SYGVNS. Trimming left V 6 bases short and J 2 bases short, with 13 bases between. The CDR3 spans 15 residues.

This clonotype was obtained from an adult man with Graves' ophthalmopathy. Material: peripheral blood. V usage is TRBV25-1 and J usage is TRBJ2-2, with D perhaps TRBD1 (5 bases). The CDR3 DNA reads as TGTGCCAGCAGCCAAGGGGTTCAAAACACCGGGGAGCTGTTTTTT. This sequence encodes CASSQGVQNTGELFF.